A selection of T cell receptor beta chains follows, all from one sample in a study of patients and donors after allogeneic stem cell transplantation. TCRdb passed the RT-PCR reads through MiXCR, listing each CDR3 protein once. The table has about a million distinct CDR3 sequences, more than 15% seen once; the top ten hold around 5.5%. Sample: blood, either unsorted or a sorted T cell fraction (not recorded which). The receptors were sampled from a human donor who was either an allogeneic HSCT recipient or a stem cell or donor lymphocyte infusion donor (not recorded which). It is not recorded whose cells these are; they may come from a transplant donor. Each CDR3 is given with its conserved first and last residue. A D gene is named only where the DNA matches it firmly. Size tells how often a clone was seen (once, few, many) or the class of an expanded clone, and some rows leave it out.

.	TRBV6-2/TRBV6-3	TRBJ2-1	few	TGTGCCAGCAGTTACTCTGACATCTACAATGAGCAGTTCTTC	CASSYSDIYNEQFF
TRBD1	TRBV5-1	TRBJ1-1	few	TGCGCCAGCAGCGGAACTAAGGGGGCGAGGGCTGAAGCTTTCTTT	CASSGTKGARAEAFF
.	TRBV15	TRBJ2-7	.	TGTGCCACCAGCAGGGGAGGGGGGATCGAGCAGTACTTC	CATSRGGGIEQYF
.	TRBV9	TRBJ2-2	.	TGTGCCAGCAGCCTAGGTTCCGCCGCCGGGGAGCTGTTTTTT	CASSLGSAAGELFF
TRBD1	TRBV11-2	TRBJ1-2	few	TGTGCCAGCAGCTCTCTCAGGACAGGGTTACTACGAGATGGCTACACCTTC	CASSSLRTGLLRDGYTF
.	TRBV5-6	TRBJ2-1	many	TGTGCCAGCAGTTGGGACGGCGAGCAGTTCTTC	CASSWDGEQFF
TRBD2	TRBV5-1	TRBJ2-2	.	TGCGCCAGCGGTCCCGGGACTAGCTGGTGGGAGCTGTTTTTT	CASGPGTSWWELFF
.	TRBV24-1	TRBJ2-3	few	TGTGCCACCAGTGATTATACAGGGCCAGATACGCAGTATTTT	CATSDYTGPDTQYF
.	TRBV29-1	TRBJ2-2	many	TGCAGCGCCTCCTTACTGGCTACTAACACCGGGGAGCTGTTTTTT	CSASLLATNTGELFF
.	TRBV4-2	TRBJ1-3	few	TGTGCCAGCAGCCAAGAAGTGAACAGGCTCTTTATTCATTTT	CASSQEVNRLFIHF
TRBD1	TRBV27	TRBJ2-5	.	TGTGCCAGCAGTCATACCCGGACAGGGGAGACCCAGTACTTC	CASSHTRTGETQYF
TRBD1	TRBV6-5	TRBJ1-5	few	TGTGCCAGCAGTTACTCAGCAGGGGGAAGCCAGCCCCAGCATTTT	CASSYSAGGSQPQHF
.	TRBV7-8	TRBJ1-1	once	TGTGCCAGCAGCACTACACAGAACACTGAAGCTTTCTTT	CASSTTQNTEAFF
TRBD1	TRBV7-8	TRBJ2-5	.	TGTGCCAGCAGCCCGCAGGGACAGAGTAAAGAGACCCAGTACTTC	CASSPQGQSKETQYF
TRBD2	TRBV6-2/TRBV6-3	TRBJ2-2	few	TGTGCCAGCAGCGACGGGGGGTTACGAACCGGGGAGCTGTTTTTT	CASSDGGLRTGELFF
.	TRBV6-1	TRBJ1-4	few	TGTGCCAGCAGTGAGGGACTTGGACGTGAAAAACTGTTTTTT	CASSEGLGREKLFF
.	TRBV6-2/TRBV6-3	TRBJ2-7	.	TGTGCCAGCAGTTACGACTCCCTAAGCTCCTACGAGCAGTACTTC	CASSYDSLSSYEQYF
.	TRBV5-1	TRBJ1-1	.	TGCGCCAGCAGCTTGGAAGGGCGGCCGGTGACTGAAGCTTTCTTT	CASSLEGRPVTEAFF
.	TRBV20-1	TRBJ2-7	.	TGCAGTGCTCCTGTGTGGGGAGCCGGCGAGCAGTACTTC	CSAPVWGAGEQYF
.	TRBV12-3/TRBV12-4	TRBJ2-1	few	TGTGCCAGCAGGGTTCATCGACTGTCCTACAATGAGCAGTTCTTC	CASRVHRLSYNEQFF
.	TRBV7-3	TRBJ2-7	.	TGTGCCAGCAGCGCGTCAAGGGAGTCCTACGAGCAGTACTTC	CASSASRESYEQYF
TRBD1	TRBV5-8	TRBJ2-7	.	TGTGCCAGCAGCTGGACAGGGGGCGAGTCCTACGAGCAGTACTTC	CASSWTGGESYEQYF
.	TRBV29-1	TRBJ2-2	few	TGCAGCGTTATAACAGGGTACACCGGGGAGCTGTTTTTT	CSVITGYTGELFF
TRBD1	TRBV12-3/TRBV12-4	TRBJ1-1	few	TGTGCCAGCAGCCCGGGCAGGGGGCCTGAAGCTTTCTTT	CASSPGRGPEAFF
.	TRBV5-1	TRBJ2-7	few	TGCGCCAGCAGTTCAAGACAGCTATTCTACGAGCAGTACTTC	CASSSRQLFYEQYF
TRBD2	TRBV29-1	TRBJ2-1	.	TGCAGCGTTGAAGATTTACTAGCGGGAGCTGAGCAGTTCTTC	CSVEDLLAGAEQFF
TRBD2	TRBV10-3	TRBJ2-5	few	TGTGCCATCAGGGGACTAGCGGGACAAGAGACCCAGTACTTC	CAIRGLAGQETQYF
TRBD1	TRBV24-1	TRBJ2-3	.	TGTGCCACCAGTGATTTGCCCTCCGGGACAGGGCCCACAGATACGCAGTATTTT	CATSDLPSGTGPTDTQYF
.	TRBV5-1	TRBJ2-3	.	TGCGCCAGCAGCTTGGAGTACGATACGCAGTATTTT	CASSLEYDTQYF
TRBD2	TRBV9	TRBJ2-1	.	TGTGCCAGCAGCGTACAAGGGACTAGCGGTTGCAATGAGCAGTTCTTC	CASSVQGTSGCNEQFF
.	TRBV27	TRBJ2-5	.	TGTGCCAGCAGTTTCACAGGGTGGCAAGAGACCCAGTACTTC	CASSFTGWQETQYF
TRBD2	TRBV7-3	TRBJ2-3	.	TGTGCCAGCAGCTTACAGGGACTAGGGGTAGATACGCAGTATTTT	CASSLQGLGVDTQYF
.	TRBV7-3	TRBJ2-7	.	TGTGCCAGCAGCCCCAGCCCGGGTGGGTCTAGCGAGCAGTACTTC	CASSPSPGGSSEQYF
.	TRBV20-1	TRBJ2-5	few	TGCAGTGCTATTCCAGCGGGAGAGACCCAGTACTTC	CSAIPAGETQYF
.	TRBV29-1	TRBJ1-1	few	TGCAGCGTTCAAGGGGTGCAGGTGCGGGCTTTCTTT	CSVQGVQVRAFF
.	TRBV7-8	TRBJ1-4	.	TGTGCCAGCAGCTTAAGGGGGGCGCGAGAAAAACTGTTTTTT	CASSLRGAREKLFF
TRBD1	TRBV29-1	TRBJ2-5	.	TGCAGCGTAGAGGGGACAGAGCAAGAGACCCAGTACTTC	CSVEGTEQETQYF
.	TRBV20-1	TRBJ2-3	few	TGCAGTGCTAGACAAAAGGGGGAGGGAAGCACAGATACGCAGTATTTT	CSARQKGEGSTDTQYF
TRBD2	TRBV7-8	TRBJ2-3	few	TGTGCCAGCAGCTTAGTAGGACGGGAGGTCACAGATACGCAGTATTTT	CASSLVGREVTDTQYF
.	TRBV20-1	TRBJ2-1	few	TGCAGTGCTAGAGATAAAGCCCTATGGCGGGAAGGTAGGGAGCAGTTCTTC	CSARDKALWREGREQFF
.	TRBV12-3/TRBV12-4	TRBJ2-7	many	TGTGCCAGCAGGTCGACAGATTCCTACGAGCAGTACTTC	CASRSTDSYEQYF
.	TRBV4-2	TRBJ1-1	once	TGTGCCAGCAGCCAAGTGGGGGAGTACACTGAAGCTTTCTTT	CASSQVGEYTEAFF